This TCR beta chain is from a study of T cells after yellow fever vaccination. Study in general: Fractions of low cell number were prepared using SMART-Seq v4 Ultra Low Input. Study-level results: Highly abundant clonotypes carried over from the bulk population could end up in FACS-sorted repertoires as contaminants.

The CDR3 is made up of 14 amino acids. V shed 0 bases and J 9 bases; nucleotides not matched to a gene: 5. Germline V gene lookup returns CDR1 DFQATT and CDR2 SNEGSKA (reference sequence). Note on this clonotype: As yet, its antigen is unknown.

It was through 5'RACE template switching that TCR cDNA was made, with a universal primer site and UMIs added. Each CDR3 protein gets one entry after TCRdb re-called the 5' RACE reads with MiXCR. The profile shows about 130,000 distinct CDR3 sequences, around 9.8% of them singletons. Sequencing used CD8+ T cells sorted from PBMCs, obtained on the day of the yellow fever booster vaccination. The chain carries TRBV20-1 and TRBJ1-5, with 10 bases aligning to TRBD1. The TCR was taken from a man aged 18 to 29 who received the YFV17D yellow fever vaccine. The CDR3 reads CSARDLGQGSPQHF. The CDR3 DNA reads as TGCAGTGCTAGAGATCTGGGACAGGGGTCGCCCCAGCATTTT.